A selection of T cell receptor beta chains follows, all from one sample in a study of blood T cell repertoires in COVID-19. Clones were sequenced by immunoSEQ multiplex PCR, and TCRdb holds only the in-frame ones, with some missing. In the table there are about 200,000 clones, 65% to 90% of which are singletons. The sequencing sample was made of PBMCs or T cells enriched from blood (not recorded which). The receptors stem from a man aged 35 to 55 who had recovered from COVID-19. CDR3s leave out the opening cysteine and the closing phenylalanine or tryptophan. A D gene is named only where the DNA matches it firmly.

cdr3_aa: ASSRGSPRNSPLH
v_call: TRBV5-4
j_call: TRBJ1-6
d_call: .
cdr3_length: 13

cdr3_aa: ASKEVRDRARYGYT
v_call: TRBV19
j_call: TRBJ1-2
d_call: TRBD1
cdr3_length: 14

cdr3_aa: ASSGGSGPTQF
v_call: TRBV7-2
j_call: TRBJ2-1
d_call: .
cdr3_length: 11

cdr3_aa: ASSPGTGKFTEAF
v_call: TRBV27
j_call: TRBJ1-1
d_call: TRBD1
cdr3_length: 13

cdr3_aa: ASSIRPSGQGISNYGYT
v_call: TRBV19
j_call: TRBJ1-2
d_call: .
cdr3_length: 17

cdr3_aa: AWSVSSLETQY
v_call: TRBV30
j_call: TRBJ2-5
d_call: .
cdr3_length: 11

cdr3_aa: ASSTDRGVYNEQF
v_call: TRBV18
j_call: TRBJ2-1
d_call: TRBD1
cdr3_length: 13

cdr3_aa: ASSLQGGNTDTQY
v_call: TRBV11-2
j_call: TRBJ2-3
d_call: .
cdr3_length: 13

cdr3_aa: ASSLNPGTDTQY
v_call: TRBV7-3
j_call: TRBJ2-3
d_call: .
cdr3_length: 12

cdr3_aa: ASSLNGAGYT
v_call: TRBV7-2
j_call: TRBJ1-2
d_call: .
cdr3_length: 10

cdr3_aa: ASSPSARGNIQY
v_call: TRBV5-1
j_call: TRBJ2-4
d_call: .
cdr3_length: 12

cdr3_aa: ASSLAYTGLAAYNEQF
v_call: TRBV5-4
j_call: TRBJ2-1
d_call: TRBD2
cdr3_length: 16

cdr3_aa: ASSPVGGGDTEAF
v_call: TRBV5-1
j_call: TRBJ1-1
d_call: .
cdr3_length: 13

cdr3_aa: ASSDGGPGNTIY
v_call: TRBV25-1
j_call: TRBJ1-3
d_call: .
cdr3_length: 12

cdr3_aa: ASSNPAERLYNEQF
v_call: TRBV7-8
j_call: TRBJ2-1
d_call: .
cdr3_length: 14

cdr3_aa: ASSSSRGAYEQY
v_call: TRBV7-9
j_call: TRBJ2-7
d_call: .
cdr3_length: 12

cdr3_aa: ASSLGTGYIQY
v_call: TRBV12-3/TRBV12-4
j_call: TRBJ2-4
d_call: TRBD1
cdr3_length: 11

cdr3_aa: ATNRQGAPDTQY
v_call: TRBV6-5
j_call: TRBJ2-3
d_call: TRBD1
cdr3_length: 12